What follows is one T cell receptor (beta chain) and its context. Its antigen is not yet known. The sample holds no much larger clone one base away, and base qualities are not on file. The data were obtained in a study of shared clonotypes between healthy human individuals (TCRdb year 2020). Study-level background: Three men and two women, aged 18 to 49 years, made up the cohort. Per donor, three plates each were used for CD4 naive and CD4 memory, two for CD8 naive, and one for CD8 memory. Blood TCR repertoires of roughly five healthy adults were deeply sequenced to estimate repertoire size and the extent of clonotype sharing between individuals. Libraries were prepared and TCR repertoires were sequenced by different laboratories using diverse techniques, in order to increase sequencing depth and limit assay-specific biases. Leukapheresis yielded between about 0.94 and 8.9 billion PBMCs per donor.

CDR1 SGHRS and CDR2 YFSETQ are derived from the germline V gene. The CDR3 sequence holds 13 residues, the cysteine and phenylalanine included. The sequence is cut down to CDR3 DNA, 39 bases in frame from base 1. Trimming removed 4 bases from V and 7 bases from J; the gene matches leave 5 bases unexplained. Beyond this particular receptor, the publication reports: Pairwise subsampling indicated that sequencing depth was expected to affect the degree of clonotype sharing among donors. Compared with non-shared clonotypes, clonotypes shared by all four sorted-subset donors had higher generation probabilities. Larger estimated clonotype richness was generally found for naive subsets than for memory subsets. Rarefaction of sorted-subset datasets indicated incomplete sequencing despite the large sequencing depth. Sampling was restricted to blood, and TCR repertoires in tissues likely differ from the TCR repertoires found in blood. The genetic and exposure-history diversity represented was limited by the small number of donors. When a handful of donors were compared, the shared fraction of clonotypes was around 5.1% for naive CD4, 3.5% for naive CD8, about 2.5% for memory CD4, and less than 0.5% for memory CD8.

Using the deep immunoSEQ assay, multiplex PCR amplified TCR CDR3 regions from genomic DNA. For each cell subset, the extracted genomic DNA was distributed evenly across all wells of several immunoSEQ 96-well plates, and each plate served as one replicate. For sorted subsets, around 0.2 ug of genomic DNA, equivalent to around 30,000 T cell genomes, went into each replicate PCR. Purified libraries were quantified with a Qubit 3.0 fluorometer, sized on a Bioanalyzer 2100, and re-quantified with the KAPA Library Quantification kit. Each immunoSEQ 96-well plate was sequenced on its own single-read 150-cycle Illumina NextSeq 550 flow cell. As for the original processing: The immunoSEQ output contained only junctional sequences without quality scores, so filtering could not match that applied to full-length reads. Sequences were annotated with PyIR, a Python wrapper for IgBLAST v1.9, and V/J genes and CDR3 were assigned using IMGT germline references. Any read was removed if the V/J assignment was weak (E-value above 1e-6), the CDR3 was missing, or the read contained stop codons, out-of-frame junctions, or ambiguous translated residues. V3J clonotypes were defined as sequences sharing the same inferred V gene, J gene, and CDR3 amino acid sequence. Percentage overlap between repertoires was calculated by dividing the number of shared unique clonotypes by the size of the smaller repertoire. Three approaches were used to assess repertoire richness: RTK rarefaction, the Chao1 estimator, and Recon v2.1 estimates of unobserved clonotypes. OLGA was used to compute generation probabilities for all TCRbeta clonotypes that the gDNA method yielded from four donors. The immuneACCESS repertoire file appears here via TCRdb, limited to in-frame rearrangements. These files lack a portion of the clones; in checked studies, under half of the deficit traces to unresolved V genes, and the cause of the others is not known. From that table come the V and J calls and clone size; the DNA was used to work out D and trimming. Across this sample there are roughly 1 million clones, with around 74% seen only once. The top ten clones comprise roughly 1.4% of the sample.

The donors were healthy, HIV-negative adults with no recently reported acute infections or vaccinations. Only Caucasian adults living in Nashville, Tennessee, USA were represented among the donors. Magnetic negative selection was used to enrich CD4+ T cells, after which naive cells were positively selected on CD45RA and the negative fraction became the memory subset. Blood was collected by leukapheresis, and PBMCs were isolated by Ficoll-Histopaque density gradient centrifugation and then cryopreserved in liquid nitrogen vapor phase. Analytical flow cytometry was used to check the purity and quantity of each magnetically sorted T cell population. Each sorted fraction had its genomic DNA isolated and then quantified by UV absorbance on a Nanodrop 2000c.

This receptor was identified in a man aged 18 to 29 in good health. Recombination connected TRBV5-1 to TRBJ2-5, and 9 junction bases match TRBD2. The specimen sequenced was memory CD4+ T cells sorted from blood. The cell subset or site label here, explained by the study, means: CD45RA-negative fraction. The CDR3 loop reads CASSGVSGGTQYF. The sequenced DNA: TGCGCCAGCAGCGGTGTTAGCGGGGGGACCCAGTACTTC.